One sample yielded the 11 T cell receptor beta chains listed below, sequenced in a study of sequential checkpoint blockade in melanoma (dated by TCRdb to the late 2010s). The treatment or condition label, read with the paper, signifies: randomized to nivolumab then ipilimumab (arm A) or the reverse (arm B). The library relied on the immunoSEQ multiplex PCR assay. The clones in this table, taken by TCRdb from immuneACCESS, are in-frame only. Not every clone is retained; where verified, under half of the shortfall comes from an unresolved V gene, and the cause of the rest is unknown. The sample table lists approximately 28,000 clones, about 83% of them with a count of one. Roughly 17% of the sample is held by the ten biggest clonotypes. The material sequenced was CD8+ T cells sorted from blood (inferred from file names), taken from a patient given nivolumab and ipilimumab in sequence. The source of these receptors is a human donor with melanoma.

The chain couples TRBV4-1 to TRBJ1-4, with D tentatively TRBD1 (5 bases). This CDR3 has 15 residues. Germline V gene sequence: CDR1 MGHRA, CDR2 YSYEKL. V was shortened by 1 base and J by 5 bases, with 11 bases between the two germline ends. CDR3: CASSQATVRNEKLFF. CDR3 nucleotides: TGCGCCAGCAGCCAAGCGACAGTCAGGAATGAAAAACTGTTTTTT.

The V call is TRBV25-1, the J call TRBJ2-2, with TRBD1 matching 10 bases. Looked up from germline, CDR1 is MGHDK and CDR2 is SYGVNS. The CDR3 has 12 residues. The J segment lost 7 bases and the V segment lost 8 bases, leaving 1 base of the junction unmatched. This CDR3 reads CASGTGVGELFF. The CDR3 DNA reads as TGTGCCAGCGGGACAGGGGTCGGGGAGCTGTTTTTT.

This rearrangement joins TRBV7-6 to TRBJ2-5, with 12 bases fitting TRBD2. This CDR3 has 17 amino acids. V trimming: 6 bases; J trimming: 6 bases; junction bases outside the gene matches: 14. Per germline, CDR1 SGHVS and CDR2 FNYEAQ. CDR3 region: CASSSRASGGAVQTQYF. The DNA of the CDR3 is TGTGCCAGCAGTTCTCGGGCTAGCGGGGGGGCCGTCCAGACCCAGTACTTC.

This clone appeared a few times. The chain employs TRBV7-9 and TRBJ1-3; no clear D. The V and J ends lost 0 bases and 2 bases respectively, with 8 bases between them. Germline V CDR1 and CDR2: SEHNR, FQNEAQ (reference sequence). The CDR3 extends over 15 amino acids. The CDR3 loop is CASSLAPSAGNTIYF. The CDR3 DNA reads as TGTGCCAGCAGCTTAGCGCCCAGCGCTGGAAACACCATATATTTT.

This clone was counted a few times. V and J are TRBV28 and TRBJ2-7, with 7 bases that match TRBD2. Germline V lookup: CDR1 MDHEN, CDR2 SYDVKM. V was pared by 1 base and J by 5 bases, with 8 bases of the junction left unmatched. CDR3 size: 15 residues. The CDR3 coding sequence is TGTGCCAGCAGTTTATCGGGGGGAAGTTACGACGAGCAGTACTTC. Translating gives CASSLSGGSYDEQYF.

The rearrangement links TRBV27 to TRBJ2-5, with a tentative D call TRBD2 (6 bases). Trimming cost V 6 bases and J 1 base, with 15 bases left between them. Germline V CDR1 and CDR2: MNHEY, SMNVEV (reference sequence). This CDR3 is built from 15 residues. CDR3 bases: TGTGCCAGCAGCCCAAATAACGGGGGCCAAGAGACCCAGTACTTC. It translates to CASSPNNGGQETQYF.

This clone was counted once. This sequence joins TRBV6-6 and TRBJ1-3; no clear D gene. V was clipped by 7 bases and J by 4 bases, with 11 bases between them. CDR1 MNHNY and CDR2 SVGAGI come from the germline V gene (reference sequence). The CDR3 loop spans 13 amino acids. This CDR3 is CASNELPGNTIYF. For the CDR3, the DNA is TGTGCCAGCAACGAACTACCCGGAAACACCATATATTTT.

This clone showed up just once. This chain links TRBV7-9 with TRBJ2-5, with 8 bases lining up with TRBD2. CDR3 length: 12 residues. Germline CDR1 is SEHNR and CDR2 is FQNEAQ (reference sequence). V dropped 5 bases and J dropped 11; count of bases not matched to a gene: 7. CDR3 nucleotides: TGTGCCAGCAGCCTAACCGGGAGGGAGCAGTACTTC. Its translation is CASSLTGREQYF.

The gene calls are TRBV10-2 and TRBJ2-7; 7 positions match TRBD1. The CDR3 totals 14 residues. Germline V gives CDR1 WSHSY, CDR2 SAAADI. Trimming took 3 bases from V and 2 from J; bases not matched to a gene: 4. CDR3: CASSDTGVTYEQYF. The DNA for the CDR3 is TGCGCCAGCAGTGATACAGGGGTTACCTACGAGCAGTACTTC.

The chain has TRBV15 and TRBJ1-2; 8 positions agree with TRBD1. This CDR3 has 14 residues. The germline CDR1 and CDR2 sequences are LNHNV and YYDKDF (reference sequence). V shed 5 bases, J shed 4 bases, and the junction held 6 bases outside the gene matches. CDR3 sequence (DNA): TGTGCCACCAGCGGGGGTACAGGGGGCTATGGCTACACCTTC. Translating it yields CATSGGTGGYGYTF.

V usage is TRBV9 and J usage is TRBJ2-5, with D perhaps matching TRBD2 (7 bases). The DNA end is a closer match to TRBJ2-7, so the J assignment may be wrong. CDR3 length: 14 residues. Germline CDR1 SGDLS, CDR2 YYNGEE. In DNA, the CDR3 is TGTGCCAGCAGCGTAGGAGGGGGGGCCCACGAGCAGTACTTC. Translating gives CASSVGGGAHEQYF.